What follows describes a single T cell receptor beta chain. The antigen is not known. These data originate in a study of blood T cell dynamics during melanoma immunotherapy. Study overall: Patients with metastatic melanoma got pembrolizumab or nivolumab-ipilimumab as first-line care.

Study-level points and caveats: At W3, later disease-control patients showed bifurcated PBMC repertoire changes, unlike progressors.

Every bulk PBMC sample received the same 350 ng of DNA. Profiled with immunoSEQ multiplex PCR; TCRdb holds only in-frame clones, not every one. The table includes 14,000 or so clones, more than 75% detected once. Time point noted: pre-treatment baseline. From germline, CDR1 is SGHRS and CDR2 YFSETQ. The CDR3 length is 15 residues. The V end lost 3 bases, the J end lost 1 base, and 13 bases lay between the germline ends. Sequencing used blood, obtained from a patient treated with checkpoint blockade. This chain connects TRBV5-1 to TRBJ1-1; possibly TRBD1 for D (6 bases). The sequence derives from a human donor with melanoma. DNA for the CDR3: TGCGCCAGCAGCTCACAGGGATTACGGAACACTGAAGCTTTCTTT. Amino acid sequence: CASSSQGLRNTEAFF. Full variable domain (missing parts from reference TRBV5-1 and TRBJ1-1): KAGVTQTPRYLIKTRGQQVTLSCSPISGHRSVSWYQQTPGQGLQFLFEYFSETQRNKGNFPGRFSGRQFSNSRSEMNVSTLELGDSALYLCASSSQGLRNTEAFFGQGTRLTVV.